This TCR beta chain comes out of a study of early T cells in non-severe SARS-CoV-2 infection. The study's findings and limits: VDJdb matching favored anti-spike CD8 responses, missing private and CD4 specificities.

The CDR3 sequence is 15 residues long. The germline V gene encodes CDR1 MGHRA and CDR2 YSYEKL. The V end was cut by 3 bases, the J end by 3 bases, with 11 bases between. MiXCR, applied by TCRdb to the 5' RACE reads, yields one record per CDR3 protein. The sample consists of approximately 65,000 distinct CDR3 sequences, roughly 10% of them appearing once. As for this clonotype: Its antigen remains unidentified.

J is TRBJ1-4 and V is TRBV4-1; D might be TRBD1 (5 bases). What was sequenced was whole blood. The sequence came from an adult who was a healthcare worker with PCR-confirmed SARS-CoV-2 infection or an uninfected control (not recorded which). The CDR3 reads CASSHMGQANEKLFF. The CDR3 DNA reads TGCGCCAGCAGCCATATGGGGCAGGCTAATGAAAAACTGTTTTTT.